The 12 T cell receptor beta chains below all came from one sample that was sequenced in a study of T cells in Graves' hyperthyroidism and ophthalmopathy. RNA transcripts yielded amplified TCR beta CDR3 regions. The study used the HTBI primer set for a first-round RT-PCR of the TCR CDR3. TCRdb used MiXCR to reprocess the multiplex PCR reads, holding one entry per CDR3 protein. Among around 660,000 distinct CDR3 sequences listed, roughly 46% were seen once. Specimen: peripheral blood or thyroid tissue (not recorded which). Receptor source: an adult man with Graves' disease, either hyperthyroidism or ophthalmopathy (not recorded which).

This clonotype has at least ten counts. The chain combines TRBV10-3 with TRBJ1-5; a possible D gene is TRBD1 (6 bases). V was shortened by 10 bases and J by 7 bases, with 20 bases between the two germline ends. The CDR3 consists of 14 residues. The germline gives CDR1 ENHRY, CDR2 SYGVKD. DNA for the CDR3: TGTGCCAGCGACGATACCGGTGACAGGCAGCCCCAGCATTTT. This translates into CASDDTGDRQPQHF.

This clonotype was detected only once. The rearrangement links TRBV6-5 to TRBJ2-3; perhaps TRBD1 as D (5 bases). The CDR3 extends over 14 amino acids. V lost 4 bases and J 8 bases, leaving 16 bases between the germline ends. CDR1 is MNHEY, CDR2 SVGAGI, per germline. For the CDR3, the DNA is TGTGCCAGCAGTTCGGACCTAAGGGGTGGTACGCAGTATTTT. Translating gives CASSSDLRGGTQYF.

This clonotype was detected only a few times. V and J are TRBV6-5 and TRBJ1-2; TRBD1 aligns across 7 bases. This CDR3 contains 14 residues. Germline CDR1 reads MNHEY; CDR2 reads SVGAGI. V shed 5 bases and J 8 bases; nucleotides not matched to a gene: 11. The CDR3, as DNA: TGTGCCAGCAGTGTATACAGGGCGGGACAGGGCTACACCTTC. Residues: CASSVYRAGQGYTF.

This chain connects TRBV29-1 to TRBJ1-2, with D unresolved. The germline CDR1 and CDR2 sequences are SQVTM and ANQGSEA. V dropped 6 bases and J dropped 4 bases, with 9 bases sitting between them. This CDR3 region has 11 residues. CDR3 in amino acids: CSVGKGYGYTF. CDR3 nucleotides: TGCAGCGTAGGGAAAGGCTATGGCTACACCTTC.

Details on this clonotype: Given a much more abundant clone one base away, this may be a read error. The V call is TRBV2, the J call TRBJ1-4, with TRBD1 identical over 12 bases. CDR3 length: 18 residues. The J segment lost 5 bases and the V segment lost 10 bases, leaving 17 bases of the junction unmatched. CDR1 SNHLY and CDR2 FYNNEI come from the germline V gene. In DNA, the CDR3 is TGTGCCAACATTGTGCCCGGGACAGGGGGCGACAGAAATGAAAAACTGTTTTTT. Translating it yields CANIVPGTGGDRNEKLFF.

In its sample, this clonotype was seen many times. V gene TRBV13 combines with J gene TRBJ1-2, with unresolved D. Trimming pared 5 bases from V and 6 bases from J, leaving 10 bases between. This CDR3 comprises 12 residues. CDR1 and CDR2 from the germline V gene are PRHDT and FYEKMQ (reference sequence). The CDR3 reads CASSQGFDGYTF. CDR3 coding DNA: TGTGCCAGCAGCCAAGGGTTCGATGGCTACACCTTC.

CDR3 sequence: CASNRDREDYGYTF. In DNA form, the CDR3 reads TGTGCCAGCAACCGGGACAGGGAAGACTATGGCTACACCTTC. The V call is TRBV10-3, the J call TRBJ1-2, with 9 bases matching TRBD1. The CDR3 has 14 amino acids. Germline V gene data show CDR1 as ENHRY and CDR2 as SYGVKD. Trimming at V came to 10 bases and at J to 3 bases, leaving 9 bases not matched to a gene.

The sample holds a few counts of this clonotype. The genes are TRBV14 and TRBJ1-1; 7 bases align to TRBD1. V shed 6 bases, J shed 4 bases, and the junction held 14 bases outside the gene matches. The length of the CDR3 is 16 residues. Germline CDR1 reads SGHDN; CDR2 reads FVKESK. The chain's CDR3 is CASRPRGLLGSTEAFF. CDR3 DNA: TGTGCCAGCAGGCCGAGGGGGCTTTTGGGGAGCACTGAAGCTTTCTTT.

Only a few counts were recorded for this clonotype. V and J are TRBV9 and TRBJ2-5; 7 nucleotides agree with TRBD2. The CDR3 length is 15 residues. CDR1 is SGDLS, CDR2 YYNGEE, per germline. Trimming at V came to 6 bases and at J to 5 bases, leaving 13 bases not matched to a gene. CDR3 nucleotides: TGTGCCAGCACCCCCCGAGGGAGGGATGGGGAGACCCAGTACTTC. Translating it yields CASTPRGRDGETQYF.

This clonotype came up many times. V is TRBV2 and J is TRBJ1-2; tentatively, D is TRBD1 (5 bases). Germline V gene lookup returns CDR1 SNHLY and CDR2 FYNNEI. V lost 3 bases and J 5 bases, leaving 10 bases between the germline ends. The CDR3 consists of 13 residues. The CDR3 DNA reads TGTGCCAGCAGTGAGGGGCTGGCTTATGGCTACACCTTC. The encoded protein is CASSEGLAYGYTF.

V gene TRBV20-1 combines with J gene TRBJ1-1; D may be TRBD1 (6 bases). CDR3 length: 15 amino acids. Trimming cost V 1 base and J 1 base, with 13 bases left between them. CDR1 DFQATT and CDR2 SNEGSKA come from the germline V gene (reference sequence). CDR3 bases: TGCAGTGCTAGAGTGGAGGGACACCCGAACACTGAAGCTTTCTTT. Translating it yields CSARVEGHPNTEAFF.

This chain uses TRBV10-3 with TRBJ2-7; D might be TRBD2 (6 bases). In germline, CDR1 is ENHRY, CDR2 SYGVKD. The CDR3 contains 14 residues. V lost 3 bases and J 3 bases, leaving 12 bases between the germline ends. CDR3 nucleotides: TGTGCCATCAGTGATTTTACGGGGGACTACGAGCAGTACTTC. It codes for CAISDFTGDYEQYF.